A selection of T cell receptor beta chains follows, all from one sample in a study of cytomegalovirus exposure and HLA in healthy donors. Assay used: immunoSEQ multiplex PCR; TCRdb lists only in-frame clones, some missing. The sample lists 130,000 to 150,000 clones, about 85% seen once, with about 3% in the top ten. Sequencing was performed on PBMCs. These receptor sequences come from a female donor in good health and CMV-seronegative. The CDR3 runs from the conserved cysteine through the conserved F or W. D genes are given only for firm matches. Expanded clones get a size class; other rows say once, few or many, or leave the size out.

j_gene | abundance | d_gene | len | v_gene | CDR3nt | CDR3aa
TRBJ1-1 | many | TRBD1 | 16 | TRBV27 | TGTGCCAGCAGCCCCCTGCAGGGGGGAATGAACACTGAAGCTTTCTTT | CASSPLQGGMNTEAFF
TRBJ1-5 | once | - | 14 | TRBV7-8 | TGTGCCAGCAGCTTAGCGCAGAGCAATCAGCCCCAGCATTTT | CASSLAQSNQPQHF
TRBJ2-7 | - | TRBD1 | 15 | TRBV5-1 | TGCGCCAGCTGGGACAGGGGGCAGGTGCCCTACGAGCAGTACTTC | CASWDRGQVPYEQYF
TRBJ2-3 | - | TRBD2 | 16 | TRBV5-1 | TGCGCCAGCAGCGAAGGACTAGCGGGAGGTGTGGATACGCAGTATTTT | CASSEGLAGGVDTQYF
TRBJ2-5 | - | TRBD1 | 15 | TRBV7-2 | TGTGCCAGCAGCTCAGACAGGGGGCCACAAGAGACCCAGTACTTC | CASSSDRGPQETQYF
TRBJ1-2 | - | - | 15 | TRBV2 | TGTGCCAGCAGTGAAGCGGCAGGGCCTTTCGGAGGCTACACCTTC | CASSEAAGPFGGYTF
TRBJ1-3 | - | TRBD1 | 17 | TRBV7-6 | TGTGCCAGCAGCTTACGTGCAGGGGGCGCTTCTGGAAACACCATATATTTT | CASSLRAGGASGNTIYF
TRBJ2-3 | - | - | 15 | TRBV13 | TGTGCCAGCTGCTTTCTGGGAGGTGGCACAGATACGCAGTATTTT | CASCFLGGGTDTQYF
TRBJ1-2 | - | TRBD1 | 14 | TRBV6-5 | TGTGCCAGCAGTCCCCCGGGACAGGCCTCTGGCTACACCTTC | CASSPPGQASGYTF
TRBJ2-5 | - | - | 13 | TRBV7-9 | TGTGCCAGCAGCTCCTGGAGCCAAGAGACCCAGTACTTC | CASSSWSQETQYF
TRBJ2-2 | - | - | 12 | TRBV5-4 | TGTGCCAGCAGCTCGGAGGAAGGGGAGCTGTTTTTT | CASSSEEGELFF
TRBJ1-5 | - | - | 13 | TRBV2 | TGTGCCAGCTGCCAGGGGTACAATCAGCCCCAGCATTTT | CASCQGYNQPQHF
TRBJ2-4 | once | TRBD2 | 14 | TRBV6-5 | TGTGCCAGCAGTTATCCCGCGGGGGGGGGCATTCAGTACTTC | CASSYPAGGGIQYF
TRBJ1-5 | - | TRBD1 | 13 | TRBV7-2 | TGTGCCAGCAACCGGGACAGTTATCAGCCCCAGCATTTT | CASNRDSYQPQHF
TRBJ2-7 | - | TRBD1 | 14 | TRBV7-8 | TGTGCCAGCAGCCCATGGGACAGGGGTCCCGAGCAGTACTTC | CASSPWDRGPEQYF
TRBJ2-7 | - | TRBD2 | 13 | TRBV30 | TGTGCCTGGAGTGGGCGGGAGCCCTACGAGCAGTACTTC | CAWSGREPYEQYF
TRBJ1-2 | - | - | 11 | TRBV27 | TGTGCCAGCGGTACAGGGCACGGCTACACCTTC | CASGTGHGYTF
TRBJ1-1 | - | TRBD1 | 14 | TRBV10-2 | TGCGCCAGCAGTGAGGACAGGGGCGGGACTGAAGCTTTCTTT | CASSEDRGGTEAFF
TRBJ1-1 | - | - | 15 | TRBV5-6 | TGTGCCAGCAGCCTTATTCCGGGGTTTAACACTGAAGCTTTCTTT | CASSLIPGFNTEAFF
TRBJ1-5 | - | - | 17 | TRBV10-3 | TGTGCCATCAGTGAATTCTTTGTCAGGGTAAACAATCAGCCCCAGCATTTT | CAISEFFVRVNNQPQHF
TRBJ1-1 | - | TRBD1 | 16 | TRBV6-5 | TGTGCCAGCAGTTACCCACGGGAGACAGGGGTAACTGAAGCTTTCTTT | CASSYPRETGVTEAFF
TRBJ1-1 | few | - | 15 | TRBV11-3 | TGTGCCAGCAGCTTAGAAGCGGGACGGAACACTGAAGCTTTCTTT | CASSLEAGRNTEAFF
TRBJ2-1 | - | - | 14 | TRBV29-1 | TGCAGCGTTGAATGGGCGGGCGTTGGCAATGAGCAGTTCTTC | CSVEWAGVGNEQFF
TRBJ2-5 | once | - | 14 | TRBV7-2 | TGTGCCAGCAGCCCGTCCGGAGGGCGAGAGACCCAGTACTTC | CASSPSGGRETQYF
TRBJ2-7 | - | TRBD1 | 15 | TRBV7-8 | TGTGCCAGCACCTTCCGGGACAGGGTGGTGTACGAGCAGTACTTC | CASTFRDRVVYEQYF
TRBJ1-5 | - | TRBD1 | 14 | TRBV28 | TGTGCCAGCAGCTACAGGGGTCGAAATCAGCCCCAGCATTTT | CASSYRGRNQPQHF
TRBJ2-7 | - | TRBD2 | 14 | TRBV11-3 | TGTGCCAGCAGCTTGGGACTAGCGGGAGACGAGCAGTACTTC | CASSLGLAGDEQYF
TRBJ2-1 | once | - | 13 | TRBV9 | TGTGCCAGCAGTAGTGGAGGTAGGAATGAGCAGTTCTTC | CASSSGGRNEQFF
TRBJ1-5 | - | TRBD1 | 15 | TRBV7-2 | TGTGCCAGCAGCACAAGGGGACAGAGCAATCAGCCCCAGCATTTT | CASSTRGQSNQPQHF
TRBJ2-1 | - | - | 11 | TRBV7-9 | TGTGCCAGCAGCTCTCTGAATGAGCAGTTCTTC | CASSSLNEQFF
TRBJ2-1 | - | TRBD1 | 14 | TRBV7-2 | TGTGCCAGCAGCATTCTGACAGGGGGCAATGAGCAGTTCTTC | CASSILTGGNEQFF
TRBJ2-3 | few | TRBD2 | 15 | TRBV4-3 | TGCGCCAGCAGCCTTATTAGCGGGGGTCGGAATACGCAGTATTTT | CASSLISGGRNTQYF
TRBJ1-2 | once | - | 16 | TRBV15 | TGTGCCACCAGCAGGATAGCCGGGACACAGAACTATGGCTACACCTTC | CATSRIAGTQNYGYTF
TRBJ2-7 | - | - | 15 | TRBV7-3 | TGTGCCAGCAGCCCGGACAGTCAGAGCTCCTACGAGCAGTACTTC | CASSPDSQSSYEQYF
TRBJ2-7 | - | TRBD1 | 15 | TRBV15 | TGTGCCACCAGCAGCAGGACAGGGGGCTCCTACGAGCAGTACTTC | CATSSRTGGSYEQYF
TRBJ2-2 | - | TRBD1 | 15 | TRBV10-3 | TGTGCCATCAGTGGCAGGGGGATTGAGACCGGGGAGCTGTTTTTT | CAISGRGIETGELFF
TRBJ2-1 | - | TRBD2 | 16 | TRBV9 | TGTGCCAGCAGCGTAGTTGAGCGGGGGGCGTACAATGAGCAGTTCTTC | CASSVVERGAYNEQFF
TRBJ2-1 | once | TRBD1 | 13 | TRBV6-5 | TGTGCCAGCAGACCCGGGACAGCAAATGAGCAGTTCTTC | CASRPGTANEQFF
TRBJ1-6 | - | - | 14 | TRBV28 | TGTGCCAGCAGTCTACAGGTCTCTAATTCACCCCTCCACTTT | CASSLQVSNSPLHF
TRBJ1-5 | few | - | 14 | TRBV18 | TGTGCCAGCTCCCCGGGGGGGGGCAATCAGCCCCAGCATTTT | CASSPGGGNQPQHF
TRBJ1-1 | many | - | 14 | TRBV7-2 | TGTGCCAGCAGTATATCCGGGGGGGAGACTGAAGCTTTCTTT | CASSISGGETEAFF
TRBJ1-2 | - | TRBD1 | 15 | TRBV18 | TGTGCCAGCTCACCACGGACAGGGGACCACTATGGCTACACCTTC | CASSPRTGDHYGYTF
TRBJ2-5 | - | TRBD2 | 15 | TRBV7-7 | TGTGCTAGCAGCCCTATAGCGGGTTCGCAAGAGACCCAGTACTTC | CASSPIAGSQETQYF
TRBJ2-7 | - | TRBD1 | 15 | TRBV15 | TGTGCCACCAGCCCACAGGGGGGCCGGGTGGACGAGCAGTACTTC | CATSPQGGRVDEQYF
TRBJ2-5 | - | TRBD1 | 14 | TRBV2 | TGTGCCAGCGGGAGGGGTGGACAGGGGGAGACCCAGTACTTC | CASGRGGQGETQYF
TRBJ2-3 | - | - | 15 | TRBV11-3 | TGTGCCAGCAGCTCAACGGGACTGCTGACAGATACGCAGTATTTT | CASSSTGLLTDTQYF
TRBJ2-3 | - | - | 17 | TRBV1 | TGCACCAGCAGCCGTGGGACTAGCGGGTATGGCACAGATACGCAGTATTTT | CTSSRGTSGYGTDTQYF
TRBJ2-3 | - | - | 15 | TRBV6-6 | TGTGCCAGCAGTTACTCGAGGAGGGCTACAGATACGCAGTATTTT | CASSYSRRATDTQYF
TRBJ2-5 | - | TRBD1 | 14 | TRBV18 | TGTGCCAGCTCGCGGGACAGGGGCCAAGAGACCCAGTACTTC | CASSRDRGQETQYF
TRBJ2-1 | once | - | 18 | TRBV12-5 | TGTGCTAGTGGTTCCCTGGGCAAGGGGGTTTTTGCCTACAATGAGCAGTTCTTC | CASGSLGKGVFAYNEQFF
TRBJ2-7 | - | TRBD2 | 18 | TRBV4-3 | TGCGCCAGCAGCCAAGGAGGGACTAGCGGAACCCACTCCTACGAGCAGTACTTC | CASSQGGTSGTHSYEQYF
TRBJ1-6 | - | - | 13 | TRBV5-6 | TGTGCCAGCAGTCTGACAGAGAATTCACCCCTCCACTTT | CASSLTENSPLHF
TRBJ1-2 | - | - | 16 | TRBV6-5 | TGTGCCAGCAGTTACTCCCAAGGGTGGGGAGGCTATGGCTACACCTTC | CASSYSQGWGGYGYTF